The entry below gives a single TCR beta chain sequence along with its context. Its antigen is still unknown. Time point: newly diagnosed GD, antithyroid drugs for less than 3 months. PBMC-extracted RNA yielded the TCR library. Through Arm-PCR of CDR3 regions and iRepertoire HTBI primers, TCR beta libraries were built. Using its own MiXCR run on the multiplex PCR reads, TCRdb lists one record per CDR3 protein. This table has 560,000 or so distinct CDR3 sequences, about 15% appearing once. The V gene's germline CDR1 is MDHEN and CDR2 SYDVKM. CDR3 length equals 14 residues. V dropped 6 bases and J dropped 2; count of bases not matched to a gene: 6. These data are taken from a study of regulatory T cells in long-lasting Graves disease. The study, taken as a whole, reports: Among the persistent patients, 2,500 to 3,000 public clonotypes were shared, more than the 850 to 1,000 shared among new patients.

These data were likewise used in another study, on T cells in Graves' hyperthyroidism and ophthalmopathy. Turning to that study: Through a model of 13 V-J features, ophthalmopathy was separated from stable hyperthyroidism.

V is TRBV28 and J is TRBJ2-7; 8 nucleotides agree with TRBD2. The receptor's source is a man younger than 35 with Graves disease. The source was peripheral blood mononuclear cells (PBMCs), collected at new diagnosis, from a patient treated with antithyroid drugs. The CDR3 nucleotides read TGTGCCAGCAGGTTAGCGGGACCCCCCTACGAGCAGTACTTC. This gives the protein CASRLAGPPYEQYF.